This is a list of T cell receptor beta chains from one sample in a study of blood T cell repertoires in COVID-19. TCRdb's table, derived via immunoSEQ multiplex PCR, lists solely in-frame clones and lacks some. Altogether around 230,000 clones are present, 81% being singletons, with the ten largest covering roughly 8%. The source material was peripheral blood. The receptors originated from a woman older than 75 with acute or convalescent COVID-19. Each CDR3 is given with its conserved first and last residue. D genes are given only for firm matches. The size field is filled for only some rows; it gives once, few, many or a size class.

v_gene,j_gene,d_gene,abundance,CDR3nt,CDR3aa
TRBV5-6,TRBJ1-6,TRBD1,-,TGTGCCAGCAGCTATGGGACAGGGTCGGCTAATTCACCCCTCCACTTT,CASSYGTGSANSPLHF
TRBV18,TRBJ2-5,-,-,TGTGCCAGCTCACCGGGACTTGGGGAAGAGACCCAGTACTTC,CASSPGLGEETQYF
TRBV28,TRBJ1-1,TRBD1,-,TGTGCCAGCAGCGCCCGGGGAACAGGGGACACTGAAGCTTTCTTT,CASSARGTGDTEAFF
TRBV20-1,TRBJ1-1,-,-,TGCAGTGCTAGCCGGGACATAGAAGCTTTCTTT,CSASRDIEAFF
TRBV5-4,TRBJ1-2,TRBD1,-,TGTGCCAGCAGCCCGACAGGGACCTATGGCTACACCTTC,CASSPTGTYGYTF
TRBV9,TRBJ2-2,-,-,TGTGCCAGCAGCGGGACGGACTGGGGGGCCGGGGAGCTGTTTTTT,CASSGTDWGAGELFF
TRBV7-3,TRBJ2-7,-,-,TGTGCCAGCAGCTTAAATGGAGTCAGTTCCTACGAGCAGTACTTC,CASSLNGVSSYEQYF
TRBV5-6,TRBJ2-4,TRBD1,-,TGTGCCAGCAGTCAAACCGGGACAGGGTTAGCCAAAAACATTCAGTACTTC,CASSQTGTGLAKNIQYF
TRBV10-3,TRBJ2-2,-,once,TGTGCCATCAGTGAACAAACCGGGGAGCTGTTTTTT,CAISEQTGELFF
TRBV3-1/TRBV3-2,TRBJ1-1,-,-,TGTGCCAGCAGCCCACGGGACACCAAAGCTTTCTTT,CASSPRDTKAFF
TRBV3-1/TRBV3-2,TRBJ2-7,TRBD2,-,TGTGCCAGCAGCCAATTGGCTAGCGGGAACTACGAGCAGTACTTC,CASSQLASGNYEQYF
TRBV20-1,TRBJ1-4,TRBD1,-,TGCAGTGCCAGGGACAGAAAACTGTTTTTT,CSARDRKLFF
TRBV6-1,TRBJ2-1,TRBD1,-,TGTGCCAGCAGTGAAGCCCAGGGGACAGCAGAGATCTTC,CASSEAQGTAEIF
TRBV7-2,TRBJ2-7,-,once,TGTGCCAGCAGCTTAGCGCTCAGCTACGAGCAGTACTTC,CASSLALSYEQYF
TRBV3-1/TRBV3-2,TRBJ2-7,TRBD1,-,TGTGCCAGCACCCGACAGGGTAGCTACGAGCAGTACTTC,CASTRQGSYEQYF
TRBV4-1,TRBJ1-2,-,-,TGCGCCAGCAGCCAGGATCAAGGGGTCGGGGGCTACACCTTC,CASSQDQGVGGYTF
TRBV4-1,TRBJ1-3,TRBD1,-,TGCGCCAGCAGCCAAGTCTCCGGGACAGGGGGGTTTACTGGAAACACCATATATTTT,CASSQVSGTGGFTGNTIYF
TRBV19,TRBJ2-2,-,-,TGTGCCAGTAGTACCACAAGGGGGAGTGGGGAGCTGTTTTTT,CASSTTRGSGELFF
TRBV28,TRBJ2-7,TRBD2,-,TGTGCCAGCAGTTTTAACGGGGGGGCATACGAGCAGTACTTC,CASSFNGGAYEQYF
TRBV7-2,TRBJ2-2,TRBD2,-,TGTGCCAGCAGCTTGATGCTAGCGGGGAACACCGGGGAGCTGTTTTTT,CASSLMLAGNTGELFF
TRBV27,TRBJ1-1,-,-,TGTGCCAGGGACACCCCGAGCACTGAAGCTTTCTTT,CARDTPSTEAFF
TRBV27,TRBJ2-2,TRBD2,once,TGTGCCAGCAGTTTAGTAGCGGGAGTGCGGGAGCTGTTTTTT,CASSLVAGVRELFF
TRBV3-1/TRBV3-2,TRBJ1-2,-,-,TGTGCCAGCAGCCAAGGGTCGGGTTATGGCTACACCTTC,CASSQGSGYGYTF
TRBV4-1,TRBJ2-7,-,-,TGCGCCAGCAGCCGGGCTAGCGAATCCTACGAGCAGTACTTC,CASSRASESYEQYF
TRBV11-3,TRBJ2-5,TRBD2,-,TGTGCCAGCAGTTTAGGCGGGGGCCAAGAGACCCAGTACTTC,CASSLGGGQETQYF
TRBV5-1,TRBJ1-3,TRBD1,-,TGCGCCAGCAGCAAGGAAGGGACAGGGTCGCTTATCTCTGGAAACACCATATATTTT,CASSKEGTGSLISGNTIYF
TRBV9,TRBJ2-7,TRBD2,-,TGTGCCAGCAGCGTAGAAGGGGCGGGGGGTTCCGCCGAGCAGTACTTC,CASSVEGAGGSAEQYF
TRBV4-2,TRBJ1-4,-,-,TGTGCCAGCAGCCAAGAAGAGGGAGATGGTGAAAAACTGTTTTTT,CASSQEEGDGEKLFF
TRBV12-3/TRBV12-4,TRBJ1-1,-,-,TGTGCCAGCAGTTGGACAGCGAACACTGAAGCTTTCTTT,CASSWTANTEAFF
TRBV19,TRBJ1-2,TRBD1,-,TGTGCCAGTAGGCCCTCCGAAGGGCAGGGGGTCTATGGCTACACCTTC,CASRPSEGQGVYGYTF
TRBV11-2,TRBJ2-3,TRBD2,-,TGTGCCAGCAGCTTAGGGGGGACTAGCTCAGCCCACACAGATACGCAGTATTTT,CASSLGGTSSAHTDTQYF
TRBV20-1,TRBJ1-3,-,-,TGCAGTGCTAGAGCCCCGGGCAGGGTATATTTT,CSARAPGRVYF
TRBV19,TRBJ2-7,TRBD1,-,TGTGCCAGTAGTGATTCTCCCGGGACAGCCGCCTACGAGCAGTACTTC,CASSDSPGTAAYEQYF
TRBV3-1/TRBV3-2,TRBJ2-7,-,-,TGTGCCAGCAGCTGGGGAGGTGGGGCCTACGAGCAGTACTTC,CASSWGGGAYEQYF
TRBV15,TRBJ1-1,-,-,TGTGCCACCAGCAGAGATTTAGGAGGGTCCCCTCTGAAAGCTTTCTTT,CATSRDLGGSPLKAFF
TRBV11-2,TRBJ1-2,-,-,TGTGCCAGCAGCTTAAGTCGGGGAGGCTACACCTTC,CASSLSRGGYTF
TRBV11-2,TRBJ2-2,-,-,TGTGCCAGCGGCGGAACGAACACCGGGGAGCTGTTTTTT,CASGGTNTGELFF
TRBV6-6,TRBJ1-1,-,-,TGTGCCAGCAGCCACGGACAGAACACTGAAGCTTTCTTT,CASSHGQNTEAFF
TRBV19,TRBJ2-1,TRBD2,once,TGTGCCAGTAGTCTAGCGGGGGGTTCCTACAATGAGCAGTTCTTC,CASSLAGGSYNEQFF
TRBV5-6,TRBJ2-3,-,-,TGTGCCAGCAGCTTGGGAATTGGAGGGGCAGATACGCAGTATTTT,CASSLGIGGADTQYF
TRBV18,TRBJ2-1,TRBD2,-,TGTGCCAGCTCACCGGGACTACAGACTAGCGGGAGGGTGGGAAATGAGCAGTTCTTC,CASSPGLQTSGRVGNEQFF
TRBV27,TRBJ2-5,-,-,TGTGCCAGCAGTTTTGCCGGGGGTGAAGAGACCCAGTACTTC,CASSFAGGEETQYF
TRBV27,TRBJ2-5,TRBD1,-,TGTGCCACCCTTCTCTCGACAGGGATGTTCAAAGAGACCCAGTACTTC,CATLLSTGMFKETQYF
TRBV4-1,TRBJ1-2,TRBD1,-,TGCGCCAGCAGCCAAGAAGTGGGACAGGGAGCCAACTATGGCTACACCTTC,CASSQEVGQGANYGYTF
TRBV9,TRBJ2-5,-,-,TGTGCCAGCAGCGTAGCCCTAGCGGAGACCCAGTACTTC,CASSVALAETQYF
TRBV9,TRBJ1-6,TRBD1,-,TGTGCCAGCAGCGCCAAGGGGGCAACGAATTCACCCCTCCACTTT,CASSAKGATNSPLHF
TRBV7-6,TRBJ2-2,-,once,TGTGCCAGCAGCTTAAGTGGAGGACCGAACACCGGGGAGCTGTTTTTT,CASSLSGGPNTGELFF
TRBV19,TRBJ1-5,TRBD1,-,TGTGCCAGTAGAACGACAGGGAGGAGCAATCAGCCCCAGCATTTT,CASRTTGRSNQPQHF
TRBV11-3,TRBJ1-3,-,once,TGTGCCAGCAGCTTTTTCCCGACAATACAAGAGCCCTCTGGAAACACCATATATTTT,CASSFFPTIQEPSGNTIYF
TRBV4-1,TRBJ2-3,TRBD2,-,TGCGCCAGCAGCCAAAGGGATCGGGGAGGGCGTAAGGCAGATACGCAGTATTTT,CASSQRDRGGRKADTQYF
TRBV10-1,TRBJ1-3,-,-,TGCGCCAGCAGCGGACAGAACTCTGGAAACACCATATATTTT,CASSGQNSGNTIYF
TRBV2,TRBJ2-1,TRBD1,-,TGTGCCAGCAGGGCACCTGACAGGGGATACGATGAGCAGTTCTTC,CASRAPDRGYDEQFF
TRBV7-2,TRBJ2-2,TRBD1,-,TGTGCCAGCAGCATAGGGACAGCCGGGGAGCTGTTTTTT,CASSIGTAGELFF
TRBV3-1/TRBV3-2,TRBJ1-5,-,-,TGTGCCAGCAGCACATCGGGGGGCAATCAGCCCCAGCATTTT,CASSTSGGNQPQHF